The 5 T cell receptor beta chains given below trace back to one sample, sequenced in a study of cytomegalovirus exposure and HLA in healthy donors. PCR involved 60 Vbeta and 13 Jbeta primers. The method was immunoSEQ multiplex PCR; TCRdb's version includes in-frame clones alone and lacks a portion of them. Here the sample spans 180,000 or so clones, 75% to 80% being singletons. Material: PBMCs. These receptors were collected from a man in his forties or fifties in good health and CMV-seropositive.

The chain employs TRBV7-9 and TRBJ2-7, with 8 bases fitting TRBD1. V lost 4 bases and J lost 0; bases outside the gene matches: 5. Germline CDR1 SEHNR, CDR2 FQNEAQ (reference sequence). The CDR3 extends over 15 amino acids. The CDR3 region has the DNA TGTGCCAGCAGCTCGTACAGGGGGATCTCCTACGAGCAGTACTTC. Translation gives CASSSYRGISYEQYF.

A word on this clone: The junction does not match germline at one end; this may be a read error. Other DNA sequences in this specimen translate into the identical CDR3. This chain links TRBV28 with TRBJ2-7; 7 bases agree with TRBD2. The CDR3 is 13 amino acids. In germline, CDR1 is MDHEN, CDR2 SYDVKM. The DNA for the CDR3 is TGCGCCAGCAGTCAAGCGGGGAACTACGAGCAGTACTTC. Amino acid sequence: CASSQAGNYEQYF.

V usage is TRBV4-2 and J usage is TRBJ2-5; 8 bases map to TRBD1. CDR1 and CDR2 (germline): LGHNA, YNFKEQ. Germline trimming cut 4 bases from V and 4 bases from J; bases unmatched to any gene: 11. The CDR3 is made up of 16 amino acids. The CDR3 region is CASSRNPGGGGETQYF. The CDR3 DNA reads as TGTGCCAGCAGCCGAAATCCAGGGGGCGGAGGAGAGACCCAGTACTTC.

The J gene is TRBJ1-2, the V gene TRBV6-1, with 7 bases aligning to TRBD1. V shed 2 bases and J 4 bases; nucleotides not matched to a gene: 7. Germline assignment: CDR1 MNHNS and CDR2 SASEGT. The CDR3 is made up of 15 amino acids. In nucleotides, the CDR3 is TGTGCCAGCAGTGAACTAGGACAGGCCCTCTATGGCTACACCTTC. This encodes CASSELGQALYGYTF.

The CDR3 DNA reads as TGTGCCAGCACTAATGCGGTGAAAGACATTCAGTACTTC. The encoded protein is CASTNAVKDIQYF. The J gene is TRBJ2-4, the V gene TRBV28, with D unresolved. The length of the CDR3 is 13 residues. V was clipped by 7 bases and J by 8 bases, with 15 bases between them. Germline lookup yields CDR1 MDHEN and CDR2 SYDVKM.